This T cell receptor (beta chain) was sequenced for a study of regulatory T cells in long-lasting Graves disease. Building of the TCR beta libraries involved iRepertoire HTBI primers and Arm-PCR of CDR3 regions. MiXCR was run by TCRdb on the multiplex PCR reads, yielding one entry per CDR3 protein. In the table there are roughly 510,000 distinct CDR3 sequences, 15% to 20% of which are singletons. From germline, CDR1 is SGHDT and CDR2 YYEEEE. The CDR3 totals 15 residues. Trimming took off 1 base at V and 8 bases at J, with 16 bases between the two ends. Described time point: newly diagnosed GD, antithyroid drugs for less than 3 months. Researchers made the TCR library from RNA that was extracted from PBMCs. Criteria from the American Thyroid Association guidelines were applied to diagnose Graves' disease. The same specimen was also included in a second study, on T cells in Graves' hyperthyroidism and ophthalmopathy. That source reports: Separating ophthalmopathy from stable hyperthyroidism was achieved by a 13 V-J model. Ophthalmopathy was predicted by the model a median of about 6.7 months ahead of onset.

The receptor comes from a man between 18 and 35 years old with Graves disease. The chain recombines TRBV5-6 with TRBJ2-1; D tentatively fits TRBD1 or TRBD2 (7 bases each). The sequenced sample was peripheral blood mononuclear cells (PBMCs), obtained at new diagnosis, from a patient treated with antithyroid drugs. The CDR3 loop is CASSLRRDSGDEQFF. CDR3 DNA sequence: TGTGCCAGCAGCTTGCGCAGGGACAGCGGGGATGAGCAGTTCTTC.